These T cell receptor beta chains were read from a single sample in a study of metastatic and nonmetastatic thyroid tumors. Via MiXCR, TCRdb re-called the PCR reads. The data show about 25,000 clones, approximately 22% seen once. The sample consisted of blood. These receptor sequences come from a male donor with papillary thyroid cancer or a benign thyroid nodule (not recorded which). Some clones in this sample may be carry-over from other donors' samples. Both conserved end residues are part of each CDR3. D genes are given only for firm matches. The size of a clone is reported for some rows only, either as once, few or many, or as a class for expanded clones.

cdr3_length,v_call,j_call,clone_size,d_call,cdr3_nt,cdr3_aa
14,TRBV10-2,TRBJ2-7,many,TRBD1,TGCGCCAGCAGGACCCGGGACAGTCCCTACGAGCAGTACTTC,CASRTRDSPYEQYF
16,TRBV11-1,TRBJ2-3,.,.,TGTGCCAGCAGCTTAGGAGTGGAGGGGGCAACAGATACGCACTATTTT,CASSLGVEGATDTHYF
12,TRBV28,TRBJ2-7,many,.,TGTGCCGCGCGGGACAGCTCCTACGAGCAGTACTTC,CAARDSSYEQYF
15,TRBV29-1,TRBJ2-3,many,.,TGCAGCGCCGGGGGGGGGGACAGGGCCACAGATACGCAGTATTTT,CSAGGGDRATDTQYF
14,TRBV6-2/TRBV6-3,TRBJ2-7,many,.,TGTGCCAGCATTAAGGACAGCGGAGGGTACGAGCAGTACTTC,CASIKDSGGYEQYF
13,TRBV29-1,TRBJ2-7,many,.,TGCAGCACGGGGGAAGTTAGCTCCTACGAGCAGTACTTC,CSTGEVSSYEQYF
15,TRBV3-1,TRBJ2-1,many,.,TGTGCCAGCAGCCAAGTTGGGGATTTCAACAATGAGCAGTTCTTC,CASSQVGDFNNEQFF
14,TRBV15,TRBJ2-3,.,TRBD1,TGTGACACCAGCAGACAGGGGGGGGAAGATACGCAGTATTTT,CDTSRQGGEDTQYF
15,TRBV19,TRBJ2-1,many,.,TGTGCCAGTAGTGTCCCGGGACGGCAAATCCATGAGCAGTTCTTC,CASSVPGRQIHEQFF
14,TRBV11-3,TRBJ1-3,many,.,TGTGCCAGCAGGGGCAGCTCCTCTGGAAACACCATATATTTT,CASRGSSSGNTIYF
13,TRBV15,TRBJ1-2,many,TRBD1,TGTGCCACCAGCAGGGGACAGCGATATGGCTACACCTTC,CATSRGQRYGYTF
14,TRBV30,TRBJ2-3,few,TRBD2,TGTGCCTGGAGTGTATCTAGCGGGGGAGATACGCAGTATTTT,CAWSVSSGGDTQYF
15,TRBV5-1,TRBJ2-1,many,.,TGCGCCAGCAGCTTGGGGCAGTCTACCTACAATGAGCAGTTCTTC,CASSLGQSTYNEQFF
15,TRBV12-3/TRBV12-4,TRBJ2-1,few,TRBD2,TGTGCCAGCAGACCCGGGACTAGCTCTAACAATGAGCAGTTCTTC,CASRPGTSSNNEQFF
13,TRBV7-3,TRBJ1-6,once,.,TGTGCCAGCAGCTGGGAGTTCGGTTCACCCCTGCACTTT,CASSWEFGSPLHF
14,TRBV20-1,TRBJ1-5,many,.,TGCAGTGCTAGAGCGGGGGCAGCTTATCAGCCCCAGCATTTT,CSARAGAAYQPQHF
14,TRBV27,TRBJ2-7,many,.,TGTGCCAGCAGTTTAGGTTCCTCTTCTAGGGAGCAGTACTTC,CASSLGSSSREQYF
12,TRBV5-6,TRBJ1-1,many,.,TGTGCCAGCAGCTTAGAGACAGCTGAAGCTTTCTTT,CASSLETAEAFF
14,TRBV5-4,TRBJ2-1,many,.,TGTGCCAGCAGCTTGACTGGAGGGGACAATGAGCAGTTCTTC,CASSLTGGDNEQFF
12,TRBV11-3,TRBJ2-5,.,.,TGTGCCAACAGCCAACGAGGGGGGACCCAGTACTTC,CANSQRGGTQYF
13,TRBV20-1,TRBJ2-3,many,TRBD2,TGCAGTGCTCCTAGCGGGAGCACAGATACGCAGTATTTT,CSAPSGSTDTQYF
12,TRBV30,TRBJ1-1,many,.,TGTGCCTGGAATGACGGGAACACTGAAGCTTTCTTT,CAWNDGNTEAFF
14,TRBV27,TRBJ2-5,.,.,TGTGCCAGCACTTTATCGACAGCGCAAGAGACCCAGTACTTC,CASTLSTAQETQYF
14,TRBV5-1,TRBJ2-1,many,.,TGCGCCAGCAGCTCCGGCGGGGTTTACAATGAGCAGTTCTTC,CASSSGGVYNEQFF
17,TRBV3-1,TRBJ2-3,many,TRBD2,TGTGCCAGCAGCCACCTGAGACTAGCGGAATCCACAGATACGCAGTATTTT,CASSHLRLAESTDTQYF
12,TRBV11-2,TRBJ2-3,few,.,TGTGCCAGCAGCTCCAATACAGATACGCAGTATTTT,CASSSNTDTQYF
15,TRBV5-1,TRBJ2-5,many,.,.,CASSFGPGGQETQYF
13,TRBV10-2,TRBJ1-3,.,.,TGCGCCAGCAGAAGGGTGTCTGGAAACACCATATATTTT,CASRRVSGNTIYF
15,TRBV11-2,TRBJ2-7,many,TRBD2,TGTGCCAGCAGCTCGGGGGGTTGGGGTACACACGAGCAGTACTTC,CASSSGGWGTHEQYF
15,TRBV28,TRBJ2-2,many,.,TGTGCCAGCATCTCGAGTACTGCGAACACCGGGGAGCTGTTTTTT,CASISSTANTGELFF
15,TRBV5-1,TRBJ1-6,.,.,TGCGCCAGCGGCGAACAGGGTCGTGGTAATTCACCCCTCCACTTT,CASGEQGRGNSPLHF
13,TRBV6-1,TRBJ1-5,many,.,TGTGCCAGCAGAGCCCCGGGGAATCAGCCCCAGCATTTT,CASRAPGNQPQHF
14,TRBV5-1,TRBJ2-1,many,.,TGCGCCAGCAGCTTGGAGGGAGGATATAATGAGCAGTTCTTC,CASSLEGGYNEQFF
15,TRBV7-3,TRBJ2-3,.,.,TGTGCCAGCAGCTTAATTGGGCAGGGTGTTGGTACGCAGTATTTT,CASSLIGQGVGTQYF
14,TRBV30,TRBJ2-7,.,.,TGTGCCTGGAGTGATGCATTTATGATGTACGAGCAGTACTTC,CAWSDAFMMYEQYF
17,TRBV28,TRBJ2-2,.,TRBD2,TGTGCCAGCAGCACACGTACGGGACTAGTAAACACCGGGGAGCTGTTTTTT,CASSTRTGLVNTGELFF
14,TRBV13,TRBJ2-1,once,.,TGTGCCAGAAGCCCGACTGGGACCTACAATGAGCAGTTCTTC,CARSPTGTYNEQFF
13,TRBV9,TRBJ2-1,many,.,TGTGCCAGCAGCGCCCGTATGTACAATGAGCAGTTCTTC,CASSARMYNEQFF
16,TRBV24-1,TRBJ1-1,many,.,TGTGCCACCAGGAGAGACGAGTCTCGTATGAACACTGAAGCTTTCTTT,CATRRDESRMNTEAFF
16,TRBV12-3/TRBV12-4,TRBJ2-5,many,TRBD1,TGTGCCAGCAGTTTGGGGACAGACGGGGTCGGGGAGACCCAGTACTTC,CASSLGTDGVGETQYF
13,TRBV19,TRBJ2-3,few,.,TGTGCCAGTAATAGTGGGAGAACAGATACGCAGTATTTT,CASNSGRTDTQYF
17,TRBV6-1,TRBJ2-6,many,.,TGTGCCAGCAGTTCCCGGGCAGCAAACTCTGGGGCCAACGTCCTGACTTTC,CASSSRAANSGANVLTF
12,TRBV19,TRBJ2-3,many,.,TGTGCCAGTAGGATTAGCGGCGATACGCAGTATTTT,CASRISGDTQYF
15,TRBV5-1,TRBJ1-2,.,.,TGTGCCAGCAGCTTGGCCCCCGAAGCTAACTATGGCTACACCTTC,CASSLAPEANYGYTF
15,TRBV12-3/TRBV12-4,TRBJ2-7,.,.,TGTGCCAGCAGTTCGACTGGCGGGTCCACCTACGAGCAATACTTC,CASSSTGGSTYEQYF
11,TRBV28,TRBJ1-6,.,.,TGTGCCCGCTGGGACGTGGACTTTCTCCACTTT,CARWDVDFLHF
11,TRBV29-1,TRBJ2-2,many,.,TGCAGCGTAGCGGAGACCGGGGAGCTGTTTTTT,CSVAETGELFF
14,TRBV20-1,TRBJ2-3,many,.,TGCAGTGCTGATCCGGGAGCTAGCACAGATACGCAGTATTTT,CSADPGASTDTQYF
15,TRBV6-1,TRBJ1-2,medium-sized,.,TGTGCCAGCAGTGAACTTGCGGGGGGTAACTATGGCTACACCTTC,CASSELAGGNYGYTF
14,TRBV24-1,TRBJ2-2,many,TRBD1,TGTGCCACCAAGCCCGACAGGGACACCGGGGAGCTGTTTTTT,CATKPDRDTGELFF
13,TRBV30,TRBJ2-7,many,TRBD1,TGTGCCTGGATCCGGGACAGGCCCTACGAGCAGTACTTC,CAWIRDRPYEQYF
16,TRBV27,TRBJ2-3,.,.,TGTGCCAGCAGTTTGTGGGGGGTTATATCCGCAGATACTCAGTATTTT,CASSLWGVISADTQYF
13,TRBV28,TRBJ1-6,many,.,TGTGCCAGCAGTCCCCGGTTTGATTCACCCCTCCACTTT,CASSPRFDSPLHF
12,TRBV6-1,TRBJ2-3,.,.,TGTGCCAGCATTGAACACACAGATACGCAGTACTTT,CASIEHTDTQYF
15,TRBV5-4,TRBJ2-5,many,TRBD2,TGTGCCAGCAGCTTGGCCCTAGCGGGGGGAGAGACCCAGTACTTC,CASSLALAGGETQYF
15,TRBV6-2/TRBV6-3,TRBJ2-7,few,.,TGTGCCAGCAGACTATCCGGGACTTTCTCGCCTGAGCAGTACTTC,CASRLSGTFSPEQYF
15,TRBV4-1,TRBJ1-5,many,.,TGCGCCAGCAGCCAAGGGCGAGGGGTACAACAGCCCCAGCATTTT,CASSQGRGVQQPQHF
16,TRBV20-1,TRBJ1-6,many,.,TGCAGTGCTAGAAGTACAGGAAGCTCCTATAATTCACCCCTCCACTTT,CSARSTGSSYNSPLHF
16,TRBV7-6,TRBJ2-1,many,.,TGTGCCAGCAGCTTAGCGGGCAGGGGGGACTACAATGAGCAGTTCTTC,CASSLAGRGDYNEQFF